The present TCR beta chain was sequenced within a study of blood T cells in healthy people across ages. As concerns this clonotype: Its antigen is currently unknown.

Study findings and constraints: Roughly linear age-related decline in beta diversity appeared, significant by age approximately 43. Long-lived donors carried more naive CD4+ cells and greater diversity than aged donors.

The CDR3 is 16 amino acids. Trimming took off 2 bases at V and 7 bases at J, with 24 bases between the two ends. Germline CDR1 reads DFQATT; CDR2 reads SNEGSKA (reference sequence). Sample-barcoded 5' priming and a J-beta primer mix drove a second PCR of roughly 6 to 12 cycles. TCRdb re-analysed the 5' RACE reads in MiXCR, keeping a single row per CDR3 protein. Among over 950,000 distinct CDR3 sequences listed, 35% to 40% were seen once. The V call is TRBV20-1, the J call TRBJ2-7; maybe TRBD2 (6 bases). Specimen: blood. The sequence was collected from a man between 18 and 29 years old in good health. The CDR3 nucleotides read TGCAGTGCTAGACCACCAGAGGAGGGCTTGGCTAATGAGCAGTACTTC. Translated, it gives CSARPPEEGLANEQYF.